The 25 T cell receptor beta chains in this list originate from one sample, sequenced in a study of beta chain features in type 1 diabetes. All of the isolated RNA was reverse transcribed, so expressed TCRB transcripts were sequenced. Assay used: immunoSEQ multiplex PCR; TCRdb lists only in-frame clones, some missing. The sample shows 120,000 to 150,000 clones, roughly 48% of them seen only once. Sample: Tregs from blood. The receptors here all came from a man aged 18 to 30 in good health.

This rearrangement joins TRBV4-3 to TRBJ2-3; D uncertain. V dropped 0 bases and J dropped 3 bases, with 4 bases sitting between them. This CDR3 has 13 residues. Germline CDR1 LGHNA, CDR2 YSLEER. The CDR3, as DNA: TGCGCCAGCAGCCAAGAACGGACAGATACGCAGTATTTT. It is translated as CASSQERTDTQYF.

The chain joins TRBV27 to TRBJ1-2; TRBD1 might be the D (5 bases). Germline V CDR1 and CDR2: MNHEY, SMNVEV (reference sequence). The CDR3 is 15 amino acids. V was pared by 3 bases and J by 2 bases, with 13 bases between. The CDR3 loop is CASSFLGGTNYGYTF. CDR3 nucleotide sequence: TGTGCCAGCAGTTTCCTGGGGGGTACAAACTATGGCTACACCTTC.

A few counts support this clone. CDR3 nucleotides: TGTGCCAGCAGCCAAGATCTGAGTTTCGGGGAGCTGTTTTTT. Translation: CASSQDLSFGELFF. This chain links TRBV14 with TRBJ2-2; D is unresolved. V shed 0 bases and J shed 7 bases, with 9 bases lying between them. Germline V gene sequence: CDR1 SGHDN, CDR2 FVKESK. The CDR3 extends over 14 amino acids.

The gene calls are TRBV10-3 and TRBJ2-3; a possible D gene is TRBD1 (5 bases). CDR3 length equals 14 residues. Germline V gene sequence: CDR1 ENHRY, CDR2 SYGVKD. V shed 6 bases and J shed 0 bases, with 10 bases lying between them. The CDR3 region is CAIRGRGSTDTQYF. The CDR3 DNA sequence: TGTGCCATCAGGGGAAGGGGAAGCACAGATACGCAGTATTTT.

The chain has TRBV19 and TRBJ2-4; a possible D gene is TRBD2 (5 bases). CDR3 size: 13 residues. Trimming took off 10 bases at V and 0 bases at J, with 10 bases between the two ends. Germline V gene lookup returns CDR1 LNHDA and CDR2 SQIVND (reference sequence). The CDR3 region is CAIKEGAKNIQYF. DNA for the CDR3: TGTGCCATTAAAGAGGGAGCCAAAAACATTCAGTACTTC.

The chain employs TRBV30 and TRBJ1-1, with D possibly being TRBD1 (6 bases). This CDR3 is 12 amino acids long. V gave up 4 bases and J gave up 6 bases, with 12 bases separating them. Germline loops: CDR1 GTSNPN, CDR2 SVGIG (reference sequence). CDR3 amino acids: CAWMGYRAEAFF. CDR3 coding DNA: TGTGCCTGGATGGGGTACAGGGCTGAAGCTTTCTTT.

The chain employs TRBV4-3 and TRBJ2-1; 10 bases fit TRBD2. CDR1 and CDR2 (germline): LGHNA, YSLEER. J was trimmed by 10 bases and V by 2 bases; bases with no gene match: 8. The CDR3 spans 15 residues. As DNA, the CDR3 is TGCGCCAGCAGCCAACGAGCGGGGGGGCAGCAAGAGCAGTTCTTC. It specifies CASSQRAGGQQEQFF.

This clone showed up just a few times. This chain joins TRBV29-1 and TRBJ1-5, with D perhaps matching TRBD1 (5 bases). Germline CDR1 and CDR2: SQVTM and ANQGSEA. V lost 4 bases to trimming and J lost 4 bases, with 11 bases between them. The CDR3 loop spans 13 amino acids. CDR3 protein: CSVVWGLNQPQHF. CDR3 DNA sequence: TGCAGCGTTGTGTGGGGCCTGAATCAGCCCCAGCATTTT.

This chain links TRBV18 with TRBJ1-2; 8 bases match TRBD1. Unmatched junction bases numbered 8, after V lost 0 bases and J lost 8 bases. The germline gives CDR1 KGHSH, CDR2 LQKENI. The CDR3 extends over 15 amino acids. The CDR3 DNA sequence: TGTGCCAGCTCACCACCTACCACAGGGGGTAGCGGCTACACCTTC. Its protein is CASSPPTTGGSGYTF.

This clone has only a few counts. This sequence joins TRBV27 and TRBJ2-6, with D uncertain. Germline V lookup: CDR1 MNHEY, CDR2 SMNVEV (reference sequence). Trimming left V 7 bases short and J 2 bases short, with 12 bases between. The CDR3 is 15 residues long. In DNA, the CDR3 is TGTGCCAGCAAACGGGTAGTTACTGGGGCCAACGTCCTGACTTTC. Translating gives CASKRVVTGANVLTF.

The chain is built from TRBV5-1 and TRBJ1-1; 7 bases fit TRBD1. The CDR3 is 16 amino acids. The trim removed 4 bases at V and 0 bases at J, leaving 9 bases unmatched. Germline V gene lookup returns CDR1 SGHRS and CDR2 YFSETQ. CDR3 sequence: CASSPGSGTVNTEAFF. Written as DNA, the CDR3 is TGCGCCAGCAGCCCAGGCTCCGGGACAGTGAACACTGAAGCTTTCTTT.

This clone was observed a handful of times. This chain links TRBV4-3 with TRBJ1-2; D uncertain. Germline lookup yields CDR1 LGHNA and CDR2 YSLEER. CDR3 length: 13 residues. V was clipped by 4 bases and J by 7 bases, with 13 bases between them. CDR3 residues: CASSRIERLGYTF. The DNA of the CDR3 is TGCGCCAGCAGCCGTATCGAGCGCCTTGGCTACACCTTC.

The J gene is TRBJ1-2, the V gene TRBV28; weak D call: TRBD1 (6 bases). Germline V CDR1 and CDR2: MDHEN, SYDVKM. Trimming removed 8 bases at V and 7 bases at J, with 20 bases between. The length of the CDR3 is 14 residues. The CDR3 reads CASRLAGAAFGYTF. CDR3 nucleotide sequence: TGTGCCAGCCGGCTAGCAGGGGCCGCCTTTGGCTACACCTTC.

The CDR3 spells CASSILLAGGHNEQFF. As DNA, the CDR3 is TGTGCCAGCAGTATTTTGTTAGCGGGGGGTCACAATGAGCAGTTCTTC. The rearrangement links TRBV2 to TRBJ2-1; 10 bases match TRBD2. CDR1 is SNHLY and CDR2 is FYNNEI in the germline V gene. J was trimmed by 5 bases and V by 5 bases; bases with no gene match: 9. The CDR3 is 16 residues long.

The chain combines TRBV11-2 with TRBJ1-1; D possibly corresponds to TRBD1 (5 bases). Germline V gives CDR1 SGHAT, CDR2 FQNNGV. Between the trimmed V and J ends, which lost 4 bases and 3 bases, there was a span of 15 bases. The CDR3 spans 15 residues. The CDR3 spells CASSSSRQWDTEAFF. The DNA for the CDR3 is TGTGCCAGCAGCTCGTCTCGACAGTGGGACACTGAAGCTTTCTTT. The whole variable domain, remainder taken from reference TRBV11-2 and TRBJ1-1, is EAGVAQSPRYKIIEKRQSVAFWCNPISGHATLYWYQQILGQGPKLLIQFQNNGVVDDSQLPKDRFSAERLKGVDSTLKIQPAKLEDSAVYLCASSSSRQWDTEAFFGQGTRLTVV.

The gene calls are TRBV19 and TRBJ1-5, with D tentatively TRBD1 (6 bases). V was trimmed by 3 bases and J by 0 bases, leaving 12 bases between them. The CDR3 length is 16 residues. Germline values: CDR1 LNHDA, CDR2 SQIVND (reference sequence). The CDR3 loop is CASSIPGHYSNQPQHF. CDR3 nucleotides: TGTGCCAGTAGTATTCCGGGACACTATAGCAATCAGCCCCAGCATTTT.

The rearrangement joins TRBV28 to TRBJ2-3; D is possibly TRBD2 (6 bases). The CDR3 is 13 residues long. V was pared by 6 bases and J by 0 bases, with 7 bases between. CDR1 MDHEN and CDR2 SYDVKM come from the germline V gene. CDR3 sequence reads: CASRRGSTDTQYF. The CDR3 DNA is TGTGCCAGCAGGCGGGGTAGCACAGATACGCAGTATTTT. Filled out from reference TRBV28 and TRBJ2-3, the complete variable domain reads DVKVTQSSRYLVKRTGEKVFLECVQDMDHENMFWYRQDPGLGLRLIYFSYDVKMKEKGDIPEGYSVSREKKERFSLILESASTNQTSMYLCASRRGSTDTQYFGPGTRLTVL.

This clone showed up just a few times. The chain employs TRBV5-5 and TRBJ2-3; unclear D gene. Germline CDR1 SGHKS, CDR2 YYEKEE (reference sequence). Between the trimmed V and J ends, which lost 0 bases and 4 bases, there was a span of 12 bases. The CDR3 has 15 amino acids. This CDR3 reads CASSLEGRRADTQYF. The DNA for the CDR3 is TGTGCCAGCAGCTTGGAAGGCAGACGGGCAGATACGCAGTATTTT.

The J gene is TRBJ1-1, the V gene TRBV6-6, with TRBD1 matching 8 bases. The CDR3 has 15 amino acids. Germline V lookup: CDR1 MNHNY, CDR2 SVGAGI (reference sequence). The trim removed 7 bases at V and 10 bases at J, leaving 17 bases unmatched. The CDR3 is CASTPTGQGAGGAFF. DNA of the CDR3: TGTGCCAGCACCCCTACCGGACAGGGAGCGGGGGGAGCTTTCTTT.

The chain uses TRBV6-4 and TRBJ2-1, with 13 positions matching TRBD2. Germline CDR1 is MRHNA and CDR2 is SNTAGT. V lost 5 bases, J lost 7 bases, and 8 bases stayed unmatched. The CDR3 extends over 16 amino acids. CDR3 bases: TGTGCCAGCAGTTCAGTGGGACTAGCGGGAAAGAATGAGCAGTTCTTC. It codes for CASSSVGLAGKNEQFF.

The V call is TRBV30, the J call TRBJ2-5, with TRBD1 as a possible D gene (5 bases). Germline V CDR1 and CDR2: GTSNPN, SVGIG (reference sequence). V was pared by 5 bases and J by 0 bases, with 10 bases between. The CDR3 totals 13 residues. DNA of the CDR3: TGTGCCTGGGTCGGACACGACCAAGAGACCCAGTACTTC. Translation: CAWVGHDQETQYF.

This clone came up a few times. The CDR3 spells CASNKAGREQYF. In DNA, the CDR3 is TGTGCCAGCAATAAGGCAGGGCGGGAGCAGTACTTC. The chain has TRBV25-1 and TRBJ2-7; D may be TRBD1 (5 bases). CDR1 is MGHDK, CDR2 SYGVNS, per germline. The CDR3 is made up of 12 amino acids. Deletions cut 7 bases from V and 7 bases from J, with 14 bases between.

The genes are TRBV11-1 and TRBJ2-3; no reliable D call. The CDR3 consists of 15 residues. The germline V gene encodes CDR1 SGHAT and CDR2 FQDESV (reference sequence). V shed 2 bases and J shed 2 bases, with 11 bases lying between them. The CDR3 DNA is TGTGCCAGCAGCTTACATGAGGCCCACACAGATACGCAGTATTTT. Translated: CASSLHEAHTDTQYF.

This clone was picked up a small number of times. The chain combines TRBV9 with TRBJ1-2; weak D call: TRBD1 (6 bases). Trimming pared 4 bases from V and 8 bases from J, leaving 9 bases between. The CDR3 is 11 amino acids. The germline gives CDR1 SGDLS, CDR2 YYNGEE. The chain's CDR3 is CASSSRGGYTF. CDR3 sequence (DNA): TGTGCCAGCAGCTCCAGGGGCGGCTACACCTTC.

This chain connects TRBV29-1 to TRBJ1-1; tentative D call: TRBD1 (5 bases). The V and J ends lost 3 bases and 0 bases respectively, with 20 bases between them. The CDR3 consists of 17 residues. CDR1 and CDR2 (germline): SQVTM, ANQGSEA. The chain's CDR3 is CSVDRRDSASLNTEAFF. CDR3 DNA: TGCAGCGTTGATAGGCGGGACTCCGCGTCGTTGAACACTGAAGCTTTCTTT.